This T cell receptor (beta chain) was documented in a study of OX40 agonist ivuxolimab in advanced cancers. Study summary: Partial responses occurred in Three dose-escalation patients, one with hepatocellular carcinoma and two with cutaneous melanoma. Study-wide findings and caveats: The study observed clonal expansion of CD4+ and CD8+ blood T cells by week 6 at 0.1 to 3.0 mg/kg.

Sequencing was performed with immunoSEQ multiplex PCR; in TCRdb, only in-frame clones are kept and a portion is missing. In the table there are 30,000 to 45,000 clones, 88% of which are singletons. The CDR3 is 15 amino acids. Per germline, CDR1 MDHEN and CDR2 SYDVKM. With 7 bases clipped from V and 7 bases from J, the junction kept 15 bases outside the gene matches. Concerning this clone: What it binds is not known.

The V gene is TRBV28, the J gene TRBJ1-2, with 7 bases aligning to TRBD1. This TCR derives from an adult with an advanced solid tumor such as melanoma, head and neck, liver or kidney cancer. This specimen was CD4+ or CD8+ T cells sorted from blood, taken in a trial of the OX40 agonist ivuxolimab. The CDR3 region is CASMGAGTGDGGYTF. In nucleotides, the CDR3 is TGTGCCAGCATGGGGGCGGGCACAGGGGACGGTGGCTACACCTTC.